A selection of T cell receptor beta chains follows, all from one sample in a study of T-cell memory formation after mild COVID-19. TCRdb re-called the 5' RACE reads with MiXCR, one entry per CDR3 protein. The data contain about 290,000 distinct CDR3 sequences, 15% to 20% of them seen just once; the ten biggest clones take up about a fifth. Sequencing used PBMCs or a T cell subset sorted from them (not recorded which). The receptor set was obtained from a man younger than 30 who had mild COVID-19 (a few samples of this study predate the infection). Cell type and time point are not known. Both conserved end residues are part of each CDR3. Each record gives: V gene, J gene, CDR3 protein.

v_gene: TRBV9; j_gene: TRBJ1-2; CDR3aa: CASSVGPNYGYTF
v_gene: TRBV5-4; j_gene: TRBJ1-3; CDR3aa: CASSSEGGSNTIYF
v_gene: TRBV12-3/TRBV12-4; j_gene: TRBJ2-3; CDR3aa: CASSWPGITDTQYF
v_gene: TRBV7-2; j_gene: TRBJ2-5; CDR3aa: CASSLVGRRLQETQYF
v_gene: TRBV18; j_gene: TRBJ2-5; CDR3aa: CASSPPLSGETETQYF
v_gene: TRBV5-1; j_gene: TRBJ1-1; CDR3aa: CASSTGGGTEAFF
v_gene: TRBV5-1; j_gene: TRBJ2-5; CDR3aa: CASSPSTEQETQYF
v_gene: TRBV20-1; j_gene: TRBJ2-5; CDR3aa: CSARSGGRTAQYF
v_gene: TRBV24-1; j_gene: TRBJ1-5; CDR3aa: CATSLGPIRNQPQHF
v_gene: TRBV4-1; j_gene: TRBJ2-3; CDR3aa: CASSQETGVSTDTQYF
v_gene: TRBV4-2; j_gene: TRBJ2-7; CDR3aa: CASSQVGPGDEQYF
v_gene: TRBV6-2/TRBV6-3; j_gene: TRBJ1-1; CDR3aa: CDSRKTGEATEAFF
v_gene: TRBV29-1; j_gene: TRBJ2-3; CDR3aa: CSVARQGPRDTQYF
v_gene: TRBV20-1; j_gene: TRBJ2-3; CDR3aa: CSARAGGPGDTQYF
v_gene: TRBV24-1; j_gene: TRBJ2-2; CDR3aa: CATSDRSGAGELFF
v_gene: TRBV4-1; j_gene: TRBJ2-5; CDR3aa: CASSQGTSGGALETQYF
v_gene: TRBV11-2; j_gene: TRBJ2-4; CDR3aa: CASSLGTGSDIQYF
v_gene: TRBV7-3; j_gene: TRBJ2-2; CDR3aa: CASSLTGDGAGELFF
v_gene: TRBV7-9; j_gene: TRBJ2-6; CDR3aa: CASSPPERGGSGANVLTF
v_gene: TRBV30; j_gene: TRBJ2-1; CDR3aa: CAWTSGGAVWSEQFF
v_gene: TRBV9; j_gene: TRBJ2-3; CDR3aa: CASSSPRGGRARDTQYF
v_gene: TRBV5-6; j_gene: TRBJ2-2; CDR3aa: CASGLASSGELFF
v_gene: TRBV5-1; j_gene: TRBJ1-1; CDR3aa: CASSYTGKNTEAFF
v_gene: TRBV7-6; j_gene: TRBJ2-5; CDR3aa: CASSLRPGGAGETQYF
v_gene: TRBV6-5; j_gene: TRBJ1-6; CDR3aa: CASSWDRGNSPLHF
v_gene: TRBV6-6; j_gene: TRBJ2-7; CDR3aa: CASSYSVGNSYEQYF
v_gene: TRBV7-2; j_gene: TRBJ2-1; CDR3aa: CASSLVRLAVYNEQFF
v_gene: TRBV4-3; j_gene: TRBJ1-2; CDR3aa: CASSRQTGGQGYGYTF
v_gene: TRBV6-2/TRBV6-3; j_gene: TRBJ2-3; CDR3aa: CASSRPPGGGADTQYF
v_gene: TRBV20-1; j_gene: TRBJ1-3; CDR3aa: CSVFNGNTIYF
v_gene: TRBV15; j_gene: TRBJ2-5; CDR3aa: CATSIPGQGAETQYF
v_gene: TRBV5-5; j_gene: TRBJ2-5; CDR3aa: CASSLRNPETQYF
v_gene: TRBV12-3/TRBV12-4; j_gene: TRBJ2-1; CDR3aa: CASRPLSYNEQFF
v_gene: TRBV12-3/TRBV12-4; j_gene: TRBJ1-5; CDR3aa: CASSQGQRSNQPQHF
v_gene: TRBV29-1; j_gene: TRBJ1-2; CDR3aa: CSVVGDTPNYGYTF